The next 28 T cell receptor beta chains were all read from a single sample in a study of blood T cell repertoires in COVID-19 (TCRdb year 2020). The library was built by means of the immunoSEQ multiplex PCR assay. In its TCRdb copy, this immuneACCESS table keeps in-frame sequences only and misses some clones. Where compared with another copy, unresolved V genes explain less than half of these, and the others have no known cause. The table for this sample lists 100,000 or so clones; roughly 85% of them were counted only once. About 16% of the sample rests with the top ten. The sequencing input was peripheral blood. The receptor set was obtained from an elderly woman with acute or convalescent COVID-19.

The J gene is TRBJ1-1, the V gene TRBV3-1 (or the pseudogene TRBV3-2); a weak D match, TRBD1 (6 bases). Trimming removed 3 bases from V and 1 base from J, with 12 bases in between. Germline CDR1 is LGHDT and CDR2 is YNNKEL (reference sequence). This CDR3 has 15 residues. CDR3 region: CASSHPSTGNTEAFF. CDR3 in DNA: TGTGCCAGCAGCCACCCATCGACAGGGAACACTGAAGCTTTCTTT.

This rearrangement joins TRBV19 to TRBJ1-2; possibly TRBD1 for D (6 bases). The germline V and J ends were trimmed by 5 bases and 0 bases, with 16 bases remaining between them. The germline gives CDR1 LNHDA, CDR2 SQIVND (reference sequence). This CDR3 is built from 16 residues. The CDR3 is CASSLLRDTSNYGYTF. CDR3 in DNA: TGTGCCAGTAGTCTACTACGGGACACATCTAACTATGGCTACACCTTC.

The chain carries TRBV7-2 and TRBJ1-2; D unresolved. The CDR3 is 13 amino acids. The V gene lost 2 bases and the J gene lost 2 bases, with 6 bases spanning the gap. Looked up from germline, CDR1 is SGHTA and CDR2 is FQGNSA. CDR3 amino acids: CASSLQVNYGYTF. The CDR3 nucleotides read TGTGCCAGCAGCTTACAGGTCAACTATGGCTACACCTTC.

The chain links TRBV18 to TRBJ2-2, with D possibly TRBD1 on 5 matching bases. Trimming removed 3 bases at V and 1 base at J, with 9 bases between. This CDR3 region has 15 residues. Germline CDR1 KGHSH, CDR2 LQKENI. CDR3: CASSPSTGNTGELFF. DNA of the CDR3: TGTGCCAGCTCACCTTCCACAGGGAACACCGGGGAGCTGTTTTTT.

This rearrangement joins TRBV11-2 to TRBJ2-1, with a tentative D call TRBD2 (6 bases). The CDR3 covers 13 residues. V lost 6 bases and J 3 bases, leaving 9 bases between the germline ends. Germline CDR1 is SGHAT and CDR2 is FQNNGV. The CDR3 here is CASREGFYNEQFF. The CDR3 coding sequence is TGTGCCAGCAGGGAGGGGTTCTACAATGAGCAGTTCTTC.

This chain joins TRBV5-6 and TRBJ2-5; 7 bases are shared with TRBD2. Germline CDR1 is SGHDT and CDR2 is YYEEEE. The CDR3 is made up of 14 amino acids. Trimming cost V 4 bases and J 5 bases; bases outside gene matches: 8. CDR3 residues: CASSPGGRGETQYF. The CDR3 DNA reads TGTGCCAGCAGCCCCGGGGGGAGAGGCGAGACCCAGTACTTC.

V usage is TRBV11-2 and J usage is TRBJ1-6; D unclear. V lost 6 bases to trimming and J lost 10 bases, with 16 bases between them. Germline V gene sequence: CDR1 SGHAT, CDR2 FQNNGV. This CDR3 has 14 residues. This chain's CDR3 is CASRDPPLWSPLHF. In DNA form, the CDR3 reads TGTGCCAGCAGAGATCCTCCCCTATGGTCACCCCTCCACTTT.

The rearrangement uses TRBV18 and TRBJ2-7; maybe TRBD1 (6 bases). Germline lookup yields CDR1 KGHSH and CDR2 LQKENI. CDR3 length: 13 residues. The V and J ends lost 3 bases and 8 bases respectively, with 14 bases between them. CDR3 coding DNA: TGTGCCAGCTCACCCGGGGACACCTTACAGCAGTACGTC. This codes for CASSPGDTLQQYV.

V gene TRBV5-1 combines with J gene TRBJ2-6, with a tentative D call TRBD1 (5 bases). The CDR3 loop spans 14 amino acids. Trimming took off 5 bases at V and 1 base at J, with 7 bases between the two ends. CDR1 and CDR2 (germline): SGHRS, YFSETQ. The CDR3 loop reads CASSDRSGANVLTF. As DNA, the CDR3 is TGCGCCAGCAGTGACAGATCTGGGGCCAACGTCCTGACTTTC.

As to this clone: Other nucleotide sequences in the sample specify the same CDR3. The rearrangement uses TRBV6-5 and TRBJ2-7; 9 bases map to TRBD2. The V segment lost 0 bases and the J segment 2 bases; nucleotides outside the gene matches: 2. The CDR3 covers 15 residues. Germline-derived CDR1 and CDR2 are MNHEY and SVGAGI. CDR3 nucleotides: TGTGCCAGCAGTTACTCTTTAGCGGGAGCCTACGAGCAGTACTTC. Translation: CASSYSLAGAYEQYF.

This clone was found a few times. The sample carries other DNA sequences with the same CDR3. This chain uses TRBV7-2 with TRBJ2-3; no clear D. CDR3 length: 12 residues. The V gene's germline CDR1 is SGHTA and CDR2 FQGNSA. V lost 4 bases and J lost 2, with 4 bases in between. This chain's CDR3 is CASSSHTDTQYF. CDR3 bases: TGTGCCAGCAGCTCCCACACAGATACGCAGTATTTT.

CDR3 DNA: TGTGCCAGCACGGGGTCGACTCCATCCGAGCAGTACGTC. It encodes CASTGSTPSEQYV. This chain connects TRBV28 to TRBJ2-7, with D maybe TRBD2 (5 bases). V shed 7 bases and J shed 6 bases, with 16 bases lying between them. The germline V gene has CDR1 MDHEN and CDR2 SYDVKM. The CDR3 consists of 13 residues.

This chain connects TRBV19 to TRBJ2-2; TRBD1 agrees at 7 bases. Looked up from germline, CDR1 is LNHDA and CDR2 is SQIVND (reference sequence). The CDR3 has 16 residues. The V segment lost 9 bases and the J segment 5 bases; nucleotides outside the gene matches: 15. The CDR3 loop reads CASLHRRQGRTGELFF. DNA for the CDR3: TGTGCCAGCCTCCACCGTAGACAGGGTAGAACCGGGGAGCTGTTTTTT. The variable domain in full, with the rest retrieved from reference TRBV19 and TRBJ2-2, is DGGITQSPKYLFRKEGQNVTLSCEQNLNHDAMYWYRQDPGQGLRLIYYSQIVNDFQKGDIAEGYSVSREKKESFPLTVTSAQKNPTAFYLCASLHRRQGRTGELFFGEGSRLTVL.

The chain uses TRBV5-1 and TRBJ2-1; possibly TRBD2 for D (7 bases). The CDR3 length is 16 residues. The V gene lost 1 base and the J gene lost 7 bases, with 18 bases spanning the gap. The germline V gene has CDR1 SGHRS and CDR2 YFSETQ. DNA of the CDR3: TGCGCCAGCAGCTTGCAGGGGAGGGAGCTGGGGAATGAGCAGTTCTTC. Protein: CASSLQGRELGNEQFF.

The chain uses TRBV27 and TRBJ1-3; TRBD1 matches at 10 bases. CDR3 length: 18 residues. CDR1 and CDR2 from the germline V gene are MNHEY and SMNVEV (reference sequence). V dropped 5 bases and J dropped 3; count of bases not matched to a gene: 13. The CDR3 DNA reads TGTGCCAGCAGTCTCGTTACGACAGGGGGCGTTTATGGAAACACCATATATTTT. The encoded protein is CASSLVTTGGVYGNTIYF.

The CDR3 coding sequence is TGTGCCAGCAGTGCTAGGGGACAGGGTCATGGCTACACCTTC. This codes for CASSARGQGHGYTF. The chain links TRBV2 to TRBJ1-2; 9 bases are a match to TRBD1. CDR1 is SNHLY and CDR2 is FYNNEI in the germline V gene. This CDR3 has 14 residues. J was trimmed by 6 bases and V by 4 bases; bases with no gene match: 6.

This rearrangement joins TRBV11-2 to TRBJ2-1; 7 bases map to TRBD2. The CDR3 is 16 amino acids. With V trimmed by 5 bases and J by 1 base, 8 bases remained unmatched. CDR1 and CDR2 (germline): SGHAT, FQNNGV. The CDR3, as DNA: TGTGCCAGCAGCATAGGGTCTAGCGGATCCTACAATGAGCAGTTCTTC. Its protein is CASSIGSSGSYNEQFF.

The chain combines TRBV9 with TRBJ1-1; weak D call: TRBD1 (5 bases). V gave up 0 bases and J gave up 1 base, with 7 bases separating them. The CDR3 consists of 14 residues. Germline loops: CDR1 SGDLS, CDR2 YYNGEE. The CDR3 sequence is CASSVGTRNTEAFF. In DNA form, the CDR3 reads TGTGCCAGCAGCGTAGGGACAAGGAACACTGAAGCTTTCTTT.

This chain joins TRBV7-9 and TRBJ2-7; D is undetermined. Germline V gives CDR1 SEHNR, CDR2 FQNEAQ (reference sequence). Trimming took 2 bases from V and 4 from J, leaving 3 bases between them. CDR3 length: 11 amino acids. CDR3 DNA: TGTGCCAGCAGCTTACAGTACGAGCAGTACTTC. The encoded protein is CASSLQYEQYF.

CDR3 sequence: CSASIFAAGGSNEQFF. CDR3 coding DNA: TGCAGTGCTAGTATTTTTGCAGCGGGAGGCAGCAATGAGCAGTTCTTC. This chain connects TRBV20-1 to TRBJ2-1; 9 bases align to TRBD2. The CDR3 is made up of 16 amino acids. The germline gives CDR1 DFQATT, CDR2 SNEGSKA (reference sequence). J was trimmed by 6 bases and V by 3 bases; bases with no gene match: 12.

The chain carries TRBV11-2 and TRBJ1-1, with 8 bases lining up with TRBD1. CDR1 and CDR2 from the germline V gene are SGHAT and FQNNGV. The CDR3 has 17 residues. With V trimmed by 5 bases and J by 0 bases, 11 bases remained unmatched. CDR3 coding DNA: TGTGCCAGCAGCCCGCATCCGGGACAGGAGGTGAACACTGAAGCTTTCTTT. Its protein is CASSPHPGQEVNTEAFF.

The gene calls are TRBV18 and TRBJ1-2; D gene unclear. CDR3 size: 13 residues. Germline lookup yields CDR1 KGHSH and CDR2 LQKENI. The germline V and J ends were trimmed by 3 bases and 6 bases, with 11 bases remaining between them. The CDR3 reads CASSPLVENGYTF. The CDR3 DNA follows: TGTGCCAGCTCACCTCTTGTGGAGAATGGCTACACCTTC.

Details on this clone: Other DNA sequences of this sample code for an identical CDR3. The genes are TRBV6-5 and TRBJ1-1; D is unresolved. This CDR3 has 15 residues. Germline assignment: CDR1 MNHEY and CDR2 SVGAGI. Trimming left V 2 bases short and J 5 bases short, with 15 bases between. This CDR3 is CASSYVRVRRTEAFF. In nucleotides, the CDR3 is TGTGCCAGCAGTTACGTTAGGGTAAGGAGGACTGAAGCTTTCTTT.

The chain employs TRBV5-1 and TRBJ1-1; D is ambiguous. CDR1 is SGHRS, CDR2 YFSETQ, per germline. The V gene lost 5 bases and the J gene lost 0 bases, with 14 bases spanning the gap. The CDR3 is 15 residues long. CDR3 loop: CASSRDGEMNTEAFF. The CDR3 coding sequence is TGCGCCAGCAGTCGAGATGGGGAGATGAACACTGAAGCTTTCTTT.

CDR3 nucleotides: TGTGCCAGCAGTGATCAGGGGGGAGCTCAGCCCCAGCATTTT. Translated: CASSDQGGAQPQHF. The chain has TRBV6-4 and TRBJ1-5; 7 bases fit TRBD1. V dropped 3 bases and J dropped 6; count of bases not matched to a gene: 5. Germline-derived CDR1 and CDR2 are MRHNA and SNTAGT. The length of the CDR3 is 14 residues.

This sequence joins TRBV30 and TRBJ2-5; possible D gene TRBD1, 6 bases. The CDR3 covers 14 residues. V lost 0 bases and J 5 bases, leaving 13 bases between the germline ends. Germline-derived CDR1 and CDR2 are GTSNPN and SVGIG (reference sequence). CDR3 in DNA: TGTGCCTGGAGTGTGTCAGGGGATTTGGAGACCCAGTACTTC. Its translation is CAWSVSGDLETQYF.

This clone was seen a handful of times. This chain connects TRBV7-6 to TRBJ2-3; D remains unclear. Germline CDR1 is SGHVS and CDR2 is FNYEAQ. This CDR3 comprises 15 residues. V lost 1 base to trimming and J lost 0 bases, with 8 bases between them. CDR3 nucleotide sequence: TGTGCCAGCAGCTTAGGAGGAGCAAGCACAGATACGCAGTATTTT. This codes for CASSLGGASTDTQYF.

The chain couples TRBV2 to TRBJ1-1; no reliable D call. Germline V gene sequence: CDR1 SNHLY, CDR2 FYNNEI. The germline V and J ends were trimmed by 8 bases and 0 bases, with 7 bases remaining between them. CDR3 size: 12 residues. In nucleotides, the CDR3 is TGTGCCAGCGCACTCATGAACACTGAAGCTTTCTTT. Encoded protein: CASALMNTEAFF.